The clone carrying this T cell receptor (beta chain) was observed a few times. What it binds is unknown. Investigators reverse transcribed all isolated RNA, so they sequenced expressed TCRB transcripts. Sequencing was performed with immunoSEQ multiplex PCR; in TCRdb, only in-frame clones are kept and a portion is missing. Altogether 430,000 or so clones are present, over 9.5% being singletons, with the ten largest covering approximately 0.05%. The CDR3 spans 19 residues. Germline assignment: CDR1 ENHRY and CDR2 SYGVKD. Trimming cost V 3 bases and J 4 bases; bases outside gene matches: 19. These data originate in a study of beta chain features in type 1 diabetes. Whole-study findings and limits: Sampled from patients, naive, central memory and Treg TCRB repertoires appeared more similar than those sampled from healthy donors.

Sequencing was done on a sample of naive CD4+ T cells from blood. The chain couples TRBV10-3 to TRBJ2-7, with TRBD2 matching 9 bases. The sequence came from a woman in her late teens or twenties in good health. The CDR3 protein is CAISDVKILAGENPYEQYF. As DNA, the CDR3 is TGTGCCATCAGTGACGTCAAGATATTAGCGGGAGAAAACCCGTACGAGCAGTACTTC.